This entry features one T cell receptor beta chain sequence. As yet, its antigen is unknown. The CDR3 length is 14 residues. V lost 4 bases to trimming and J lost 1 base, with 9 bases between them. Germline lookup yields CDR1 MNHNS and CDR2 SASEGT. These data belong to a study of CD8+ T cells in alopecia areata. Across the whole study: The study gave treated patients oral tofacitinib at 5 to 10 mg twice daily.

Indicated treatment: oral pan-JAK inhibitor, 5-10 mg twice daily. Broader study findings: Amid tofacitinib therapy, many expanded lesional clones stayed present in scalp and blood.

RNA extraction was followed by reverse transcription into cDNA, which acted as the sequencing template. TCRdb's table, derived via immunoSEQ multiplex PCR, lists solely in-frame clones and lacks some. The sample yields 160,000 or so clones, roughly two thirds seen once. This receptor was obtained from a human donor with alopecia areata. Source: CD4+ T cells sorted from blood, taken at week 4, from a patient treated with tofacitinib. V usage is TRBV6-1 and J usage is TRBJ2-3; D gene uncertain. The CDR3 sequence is CASSVRSRTDTQYF. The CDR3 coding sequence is TGTGCCAGCAGTGTACGAAGCCGCACAGATACGCAGTATTTT.